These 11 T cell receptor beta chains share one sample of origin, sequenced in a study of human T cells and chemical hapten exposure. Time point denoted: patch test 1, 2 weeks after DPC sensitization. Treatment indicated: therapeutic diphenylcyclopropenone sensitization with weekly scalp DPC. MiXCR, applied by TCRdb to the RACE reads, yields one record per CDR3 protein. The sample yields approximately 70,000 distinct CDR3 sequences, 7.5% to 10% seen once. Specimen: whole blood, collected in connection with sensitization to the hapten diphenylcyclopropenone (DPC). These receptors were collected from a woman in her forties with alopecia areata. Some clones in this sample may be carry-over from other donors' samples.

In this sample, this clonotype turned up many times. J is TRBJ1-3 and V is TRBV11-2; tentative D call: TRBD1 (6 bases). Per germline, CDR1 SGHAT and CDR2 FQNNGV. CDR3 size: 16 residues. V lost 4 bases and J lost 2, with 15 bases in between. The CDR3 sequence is CASSSRRRGAGNTIYF. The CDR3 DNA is TGTGCCAGCAGCTCTCGCCGCAGGGGCGCTGGAAACACCATATATTTT.

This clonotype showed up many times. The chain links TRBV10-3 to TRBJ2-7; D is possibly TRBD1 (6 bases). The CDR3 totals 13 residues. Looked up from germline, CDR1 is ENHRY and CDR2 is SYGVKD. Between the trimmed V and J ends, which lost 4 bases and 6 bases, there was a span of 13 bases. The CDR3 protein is CAISAPGDGEQYF. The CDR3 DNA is TGTGCCATCAGTGCACCAGGGGACGGCGAGCAGTACTTC.

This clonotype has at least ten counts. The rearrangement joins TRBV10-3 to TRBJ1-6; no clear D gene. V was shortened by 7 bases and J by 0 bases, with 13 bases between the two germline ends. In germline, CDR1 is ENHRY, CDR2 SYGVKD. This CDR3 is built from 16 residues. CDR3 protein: CAITKDPSSYNSPLHF. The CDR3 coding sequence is TGTGCCATCACTAAAGATCCGAGCTCCTATAATTCACCCCTCCACTTT.

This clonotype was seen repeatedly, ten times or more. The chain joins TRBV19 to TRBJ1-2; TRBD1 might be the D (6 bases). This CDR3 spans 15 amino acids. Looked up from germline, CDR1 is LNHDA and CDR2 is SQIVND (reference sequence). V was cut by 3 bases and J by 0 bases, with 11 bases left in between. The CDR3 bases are TGTGCCAGTAGTATGACGGGGGGCCCTAACTATGGCTACACCTTC. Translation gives CASSMTGGPNYGYTF. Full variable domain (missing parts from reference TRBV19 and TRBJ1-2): DGGITQSPKYLFRKEGQNVTLSCEQNLNHDAMYWYRQDPGQGLRLIYYSQIVNDFQKGDIAEGYSVSREKKESFPLTVTSAQKNPTAFYLCASSMTGGPNYGYTFGSGTRLTVV.

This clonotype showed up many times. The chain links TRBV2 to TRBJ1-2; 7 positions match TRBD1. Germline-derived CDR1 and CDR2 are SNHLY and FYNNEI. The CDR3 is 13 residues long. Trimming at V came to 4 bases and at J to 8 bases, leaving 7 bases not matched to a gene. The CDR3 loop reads CASSGRQGDGYTF. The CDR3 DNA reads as TGTGCCAGCAGTGGAAGGCAGGGGGACGGCTACACCTTC.

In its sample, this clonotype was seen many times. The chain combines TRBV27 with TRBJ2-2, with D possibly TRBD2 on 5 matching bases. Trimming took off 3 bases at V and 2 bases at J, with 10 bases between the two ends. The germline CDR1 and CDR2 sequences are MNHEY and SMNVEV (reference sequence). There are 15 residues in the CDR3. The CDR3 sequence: CASSFGRGNTGELFF. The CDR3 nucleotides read TGTGCCAGCAGTTTCGGACGGGGAAACACCGGGGAGCTGTTTTTT.

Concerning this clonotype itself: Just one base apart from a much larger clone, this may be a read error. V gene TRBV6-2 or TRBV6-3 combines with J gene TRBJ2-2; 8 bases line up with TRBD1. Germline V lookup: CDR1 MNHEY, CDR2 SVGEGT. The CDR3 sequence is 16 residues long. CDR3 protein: CAGRPPPGQDTGELFF. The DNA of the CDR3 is TGTGCCGGCAGACCCCCTCCGGGACAGGACACCGGGGAGCTGTTTTTT.

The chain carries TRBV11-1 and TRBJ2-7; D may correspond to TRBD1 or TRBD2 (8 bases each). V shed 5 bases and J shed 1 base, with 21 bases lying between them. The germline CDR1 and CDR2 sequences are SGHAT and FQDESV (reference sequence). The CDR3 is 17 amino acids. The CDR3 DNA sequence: TGTGCCAGCAGCCGCGGACAGGGCGCTAGCGGGTCCTACGAGCAGTACTTC. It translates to CASSRGQGASGSYEQYF.

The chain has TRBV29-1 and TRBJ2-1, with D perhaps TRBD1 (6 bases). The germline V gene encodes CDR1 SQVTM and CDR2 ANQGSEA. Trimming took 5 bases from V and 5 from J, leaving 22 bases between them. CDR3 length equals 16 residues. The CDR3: CSVPGRQGPMHNEQFF. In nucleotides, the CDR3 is TGCAGCGTTCCTGGGCGGCAGGGGCCTATGCACAATGAGCAGTTCTTC.

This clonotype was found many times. CDR3 amino acids: CASSLNPTSGEQFF. The CDR3 nucleotides read TGTGCCAGCAGCTTAAACCCTACATCGGGTGAGCAGTTCTTC. The rearrangement uses TRBV7-8 and TRBJ2-1; D unresolved. The CDR3 is 14 amino acids. The V end lost 2 bases, the J end lost 9 bases, and 14 bases lay between the germline ends. Per germline, CDR1 SGHVS and CDR2 FQNEAQ. Looking up the rest from reference TRBV7-8 and TRBJ2-1 gives the full variable domain: GAGVSQSPRYKVAKRGQDVALRCDPISGHVSLFWYQQALGQGPEFLTYFQNEAQLDKSGLPSDRFFAERPEGSVSTLKIQRTQQEDSAVYLCASSLNPTSGEQFFGPGTRLTVL.

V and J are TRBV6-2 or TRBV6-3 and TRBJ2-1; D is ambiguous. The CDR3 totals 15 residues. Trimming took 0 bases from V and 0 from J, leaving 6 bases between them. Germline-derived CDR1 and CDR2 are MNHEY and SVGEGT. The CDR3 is CASSYSVGSYNEQFF. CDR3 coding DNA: TGTGCCAGCAGTTACTCCGTCGGCTCCTACAATGAGCAGTTCTTC.